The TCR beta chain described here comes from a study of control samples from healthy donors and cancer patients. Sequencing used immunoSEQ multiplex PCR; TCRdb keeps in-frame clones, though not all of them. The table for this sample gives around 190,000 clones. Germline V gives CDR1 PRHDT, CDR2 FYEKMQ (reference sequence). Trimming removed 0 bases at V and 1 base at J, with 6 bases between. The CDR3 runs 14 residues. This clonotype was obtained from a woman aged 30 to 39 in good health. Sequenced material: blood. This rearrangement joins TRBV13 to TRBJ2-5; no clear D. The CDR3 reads CASSLGTRQETQYF. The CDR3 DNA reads TGTGCCAGCAGCTTAGGGACACGCCAAGAGACCCAGTACTTC.